Included here is one TCR beta chain sequence, with context. Its antigen is undetermined. The record originates from a study of cytomegalovirus exposure and HLA in healthy donors. Whole-study context: From HLA-typed donors, an early data release held tens of millions of unique TCRs.

This PCR relied on a set of 60 Vbeta primers and 13 Jbeta primers. TCRdb keeps only in-frame clones here, not all; method: immunoSEQ multiplex PCR. The sample records over 130,000 clones, over 60% being singletons. This CDR3 has 15 amino acids. Germline V gives CDR1 MNHEY, CDR2 SVGAGI. Overall study results and limits: Several of the most significant clusters appeared linked to common viral pathogens, based on a later analysis. For most subjects, TCR beta sequences were reported to predict HLA-A and HLA-B alleles with accuracy.

This sequence originates from a middle-aged man in good health and CMV-seronegative. J is TRBJ2-5 and V is TRBV6-5, with D perhaps TRBD1 (6 bases). The J call is uncertain, as TRBJ2-7 better fits the DNA end. Material: PBMCs. CDR3: CASSPFNRATYEQYF. CDR3 nucleotides: TGTGCCAGCAGTCCCTTTAACAGGGCTACCTACGAGCAGTACTTC.